These 20 T cell receptor beta chains share one sample of origin, sequenced in a study of T cells in Graves' hyperthyroidism and ophthalmopathy. What was amplified from RNA transcripts were TCR beta CDR3 regions. HTBI primers were the set used in a first-round RT-PCR of the TCR CDR3. TCRdb recomputed calls from the multiplex PCR reads with MiXCR, one row per CDR3 protein. The data hold fewer than 700,000 distinct CDR3 sequences, with around 15% observed a single time. Specimen: blood. Receptors originate from a woman aged 25 to 45 with Graves' hyperthyroidism.

This clonotype came up many times. The rearrangement joins TRBV6-1 to TRBJ2-7, with D perhaps matching TRBD1 (6 bases). CDR1 is MNHNS and CDR2 is SASEGT in the germline V gene. V lost 8 bases and J lost 2, with 16 bases in between. The CDR3 consists of 14 residues. The CDR3 region is CASWERGKAYEQYF. The CDR3 DNA is TGTGCCAGCTGGGAGAGGGGGAAAGCCTACGAGCAGTACTTC.

This clonotype was detected many times. The V and J genes are TRBV3-1 and TRBJ2-7, with TRBD1 matching over 9 bases. The CDR3 sequence is 15 residues long. Germline V CDR1 and CDR2: LGHDT, YNNKEL (reference sequence). Germline trimming cut 0 bases from V and 7 bases from J; bases unmatched to any gene: 7. CDR3 DNA: TGTGCCAGCAGCCAAGATTCGGGACAGGGTTGGGAGCAGTACTTC. Residues: CASSQDSGQGWEQYF.

This clonotype was seen many times. This chain connects TRBV10-3 to TRBJ2-1, with TRBD2 identical over 8 bases. The CDR3 has 12 residues. CDR1 ENHRY and CDR2 SYGVKD come from the germline V gene. CDR3 bases: TGTGCAATCGGGGCTAGCGGGAATGAGCAGTTCTTC. Translation gives CAIGASGNEQFF.

Worth noting for this clonotype: This may be a read error, as it is one base from a much larger clone. J is TRBJ1-2 and V is TRBV27; D call uncertain. The CDR3 is 14 residues long. In germline, CDR1 is MNHEY, CDR2 SMNVEV (reference sequence). CDR3 region: CTSRQNPLEGGYTF. CDR3 in DNA: TGTACCAGCAGGCAGAATCCTCTCGAGGGTGGCTACACCTTC.

V gene TRBV6-1 combines with J gene TRBJ2-3; 12 nucleotides match TRBD2. J lost 2 bases, V lost 4 bases, and 4 bases had no gene match. In germline, CDR1 is MNHNS, CDR2 SASEGT. The CDR3 loop spans 16 amino acids. The DNA for the CDR3 is TGTGCCAGCAGTGGACGGACTAGCGGGATCACAGATACGCAGTATTTT. The encoded protein is CASSGRTSGITDTQYF.

This clonotype was counted only a few times. J is TRBJ2-1 and V is TRBV28; D is unresolved. CDR1 MDHEN and CDR2 SYDVKM come from the germline V gene. The ends were cut back, 7 bases at V and 3 bases at J, with 7 bases in the middle. The CDR3 totals 12 residues. CDR3 in amino acids: CASMNYYNEQFF. The CDR3 region has the DNA TGTGCCAGCATGAACTACTACAATGAGCAGTTCTTC.

This chain connects TRBV5-1 to TRBJ2-1; 7 positions agree with TRBD2. The CDR3 sequence is 16 residues long. CDR1 and CDR2 from the germline V gene are SGHRS and YFSETQ. J was trimmed by 4 bases and V by 4 bases; bases with no gene match: 11. CDR3 in amino acids: CASSVHRSGAYNEQFF. In DNA form, the CDR3 reads TGCGCCAGCAGCGTACATAGAAGCGGGGCATACAATGAGCAGTTCTTC. Variable domain in full (rest from reference TRBV5-1 and TRBJ2-1): KAGVTQTPRYLIKTRGQQVTLSCSPISGHRSVSWYQQTPGQGLQFLFEYFSETQRNKGNFPGRFSGRQFSNSRSEMNVSTLELGDSALYLCASSVHRSGAYNEQFFGPGTRLTVL.

This clonotype was observed many times. The DNA for the CDR3 is TGTGCCAGCAGTACCGGGCCCCCAATAATACAAGAGACCCAGTACTTC. Translated, it gives CASSTGPPIIQETQYF. The chain joins TRBV28 to TRBJ2-5; D remains ambiguous. Germline CDR1 is MDHEN and CDR2 is SYDVKM. With 5 bases removed from V and 2 bases from J, the gap between germline ends came to 18 bases. The CDR3 contains 16 residues.

At least ten counts were recorded for this clonotype. This chain joins TRBV7-9 and TRBJ2-1; D is ambiguous. Germline loops: CDR1 SEHNR, CDR2 FQNEAQ (reference sequence). This CDR3 comprises 12 residues. V dropped 5 bases and J dropped 9 bases, with 11 bases sitting between them. CDR3 in amino acids: CASSRRRLEQFF. For the CDR3, the DNA is TGTGCCAGCAGCCGCCGGCGTCTTGAGCAGTTCTTC.

V gene TRBV5-1 combines with J gene TRBJ2-2; D possibly corresponds to TRBD1 (6 bases). Germline V gene lookup returns CDR1 SGHRS and CDR2 YFSETQ. Trimming took 5 bases from V and 4 from J, leaving 12 bases between them. CDR3 length: 14 amino acids. CDR3 in amino acids: CASSVQGSTGELFF. In nucleotides, the CDR3 is TGCGCCAGCAGTGTCCAGGGGAGCACCGGGGAGCTGTTTTTT. The whole variable domain, remainder taken from reference TRBV5-1 and TRBJ2-2, is KAGVTQTPRYLIKTRGQQVTLSCSPISGHRSVSWYQQTPGQGLQFLFEYFSETQRNKGNFPGRFSGRQFSNSRSEMNVSTLELGDSALYLCASSVQGSTGELFFGEGSRLTVL.

V gene TRBV29-1 combines with J gene TRBJ2-5; D may be TRBD2 (5 bases). The CDR3 extends over 11 amino acids. V lost 7 bases and J 1 base, leaving 7 bases between the germline ends. CDR1 SQVTM and CDR2 ANQGSEA come from the germline V gene. The CDR3 region has the DNA TGCAGCGCCGGGGTCCAAGAGACCCAGTACTTC. Protein product: CSAGVQETQYF.

This clonotype was detected ten times or more. The chain recombines TRBV5-5 with TRBJ2-2; no reliable D call. Germline CDR1 SGHKS, CDR2 YYEKEE (reference sequence). The germline V and J ends were trimmed by 4 bases and 5 bases, with 6 bases remaining between them. The CDR3 extends over 12 amino acids. DNA of the CDR3: TGTGCCAGCAGCAAGTCAACCGGGGAGCTGTTTTTT. Residues: CASSKSTGELFF.

This clonotype appeared a few times. J is TRBJ1-1 and V is TRBV10-3; the match to TRBD1 covers 9 bases. Looked up from germline, CDR1 is ENHRY and CDR2 is SYGVKD. The CDR3 contains 13 residues. V lost 2 bases to trimming and J lost 8 bases; unmatched junction nucleotides: 3. CDR3 region: CAISEGDREEAFF. CDR3 nucleotide sequence: TGTGCCATCAGTGAGGGGGACAGGGAAGAAGCTTTCTTT.

This clonotype has only a few counts. This chain joins TRBV5-1 and TRBJ1-2; D not certain. Per germline, CDR1 SGHRS and CDR2 YFSETQ. This CDR3 spans 14 amino acids. V was trimmed by 2 bases and J by 8 bases, leaving 16 bases between them. CDR3 DNA: TGCGCCAGCAGCTTTGAGGTTCGGGGATTCGGCTACACCTTC. It specifies CASSFEVRGFGYTF.

Ten or more counts support this clonotype. J is TRBJ2-7 and V is TRBV5-1, with D perhaps TRBD1 (5 bases). Per germline, CDR1 SGHRS and CDR2 YFSETQ. The CDR3 is 14 residues long. With 0 bases removed from V and 3 bases from J, the gap between germline ends came to 10 bases. CDR3 coding DNA: TGCGCCAGCAGCTTGGAGGGGATATTCTACGAGCAGTACTTC. It specifies CASSLEGIFYEQYF.

The J gene is TRBJ2-1, the V gene TRBV5-1; D is unresolved. The CDR3 spans 14 residues. V lost 0 bases and J lost 5, with 9 bases in between. The germline CDR1 and CDR2 sequences are SGHRS and YFSETQ. CDR3 in amino acids: CASSLGATNNEQFF. The CDR3 nucleotides are TGCGCCAGCAGCTTGGGTGCTACCAACAATGAGCAGTTCTTC.

This clonotype was observed a handful of times. This may be a read error: a much more frequent sequence differs by one nucleotide. The chain links TRBV5-1 to TRBJ2-3; TRBD1 matches 9 bases. CDR3 size: 16 residues. The germline gives CDR1 SGHRS, CDR2 YFSETQ. CDR3 bases: TGCGCCAGCAGTCAAGGACAGGGGAGGGGACCAGATACGCGGTATTTT. Amino acid sequence: CASSQGQGRGPDTRYF.

This clonotype was picked up many times. V gene TRBV12-3 or TRBV12-4 combines with J gene TRBJ2-7, with D unclear. This CDR3 contains 13 residues. With 4 bases removed from V and 2 bases from J, the gap between germline ends came to 9 bases. The DNA of the CDR3 is TGTGCCAGCAGTTCGGGTGCCCCCTACGAGCAGTACTTC. It encodes CASSSGAPYEQYF.

This clonotype was seen a few times. The V gene is TRBV5-1, the J gene TRBJ1-5; no firm D call. This CDR3 comprises 15 residues. Per germline, CDR1 SGHRS and CDR2 YFSETQ. With 4 bases removed from V and 4 bases from J, the gap between germline ends came to 15 bases. CDR3 DNA sequence: TGCGCCAGCAGCGGGAACGCGGTAGGGAATCAGCCCCAGCATTTT. Encoded protein: CASSGNAVGNQPQHF.

This clonotype was observed a few times. It may be a read error: a sequence one base away is much more abundant. The chain couples TRBV24-1 to TRBJ2-1, with TRBD1 matching over 10 bases. The trim removed 2 bases at V and 4 bases at J, leaving 4 bases unmatched. CDR1 is KGHDR and CDR2 is SFDVKD in the germline V gene. This CDR3 has 16 residues. The CDR3 nucleotides are TGTGCCACCAGTGATTCCGGGACAGGGGCTTACAATGAGCAGTTCTTC. It yields the protein CATSDSGTGAYNEQFF.